These T cell receptor beta chains were read from a single sample in a study of beta chain features in type 1 diabetes. The repertoire was sequenced with immunoSEQ multiplex PCR; TCRdb's copy has only in-frame clones and lacks some. In the table there are nearly 250,000 clones, around an eighth of which are singletons. The material sequenced was naive CD4+ T cells from blood. The receptors shown here come from a woman in her thirties or forties in good health. Each CDR3 is given with its conserved first and last residue. D genes are given only for firm matches. The listing skips clone size in some rows; elsewhere it reads once, few, many or a size class.

clone size: few; D gene: TRBD2; V gene: TRBV7-9; J gene: TRBJ2-7; CDR3 DNA: TGTGCCAGCAGCAAACTAGCGGGGGGCTACGAGCAGTACTTC; CDR3 protein: CASSKLAGGYEQYF
clone size: few; D gene: .; V gene: TRBV15; J gene: TRBJ2-5; CDR3 DNA: TGTGCCACCAGCAGGCGGACACCAGGAAGAGAGACCCAGTACTTC; CDR3 protein: CATSRRTPGRETQYF
clone size: .; D gene: .; V gene: TRBV5-1; J gene: TRBJ1-1; CDR3 DNA: TGCGCCAGCAGATCTGGAGCGGCTGAAGCTTTCTTT; CDR3 protein: CASRSGAAEAFF
clone size: .; D gene: TRBD2; V gene: TRBV5-1; J gene: TRBJ2-3; CDR3 DNA: TGCGCCAGCGGGCGGGGGACTAGCACAGATACGCAGTATTTT; CDR3 protein: CASGRGTSTDTQYF
clone size: few; D gene: .; V gene: TRBV4-3; J gene: TRBJ1-6; CDR3 DNA: TGCGCCAGCAGCCAAGATGGGGGGGCTATCGCTAATTCACCCCTCCACTTT; CDR3 protein: CASSQDGGAIANSPLHF
clone size: few; D gene: .; V gene: TRBV11-2; J gene: TRBJ1-2; CDR3 DNA: TGTGCCAGCAGCTTCGCCACAGGGTCCTTCGAACTGGGCTACACCTTC; CDR3 protein: CASSFATGSFELGYTF
clone size: .; D gene: .; V gene: TRBV6-1; J gene: TRBJ2-3; CDR3 DNA: TGTGCCAGCGTCCTAACGCATACGCAGTATTTT; CDR3 protein: CASVLTHTQYF
clone size: .; D gene: TRBD1; V gene: TRBV29-1; J gene: TRBJ1-2; CDR3 DNA: TGCAGCGTTTCGAGTCCCGGGACAGGGGGCGGCCACTACACCTTC; CDR3 protein: CSVSSPGTGGGHYTF
clone size: few; D gene: TRBD2; V gene: TRBV6-5; J gene: TRBJ2-7; CDR3 DNA: TGTGCCAGCCGAGTGGGGAGGGGTCCCTACGAGCAGTACTTC; CDR3 protein: CASRVGRGPYEQYF
clone size: few; D gene: TRBD1; V gene: TRBV5-1; J gene: TRBJ2-7; CDR3 DNA: TGCGCCAGCAGACGGACAGGGATGGACGAGCAGTACTTC; CDR3 protein: CASRRTGMDEQYF
clone size: .; D gene: .; V gene: TRBV6-1; J gene: TRBJ2-1; CDR3 DNA: TGTGCCAGCAGTGAGGCCTTTGGGAGCTCCTACAATGAGCAGTTCTTC; CDR3 protein: CASSEAFGSSYNEQFF
clone size: few; D gene: TRBD1; V gene: TRBV5-1; J gene: TRBJ2-1; CDR3 DNA: TGCGCCAGCAGCTTGGGAGGGACAGTCAAAGCGAATGAGCAGTTCTTC; CDR3 protein: CASSLGGTVKANEQFF
clone size: .; D gene: .; V gene: TRBV28; J gene: TRBJ2-7; CDR3 DNA: TGTGCCAGCAGTTTAGGGGCTACATCGACCTACGAGCAGTACTTC; CDR3 protein: CASSLGATSTYEQYF
clone size: .; D gene: .; V gene: TRBV2; J gene: TRBJ1-6; CDR3 DNA: TGTGCCAGCAGCCGAACAGGGAAAGATTCACCCCTCCACTTT; CDR3 protein: CASSRTGKDSPLHF
clone size: .; D gene: .; V gene: TRBV7-9; J gene: TRBJ2-7; CDR3 DNA: TGTGCCAGCAGCTTAGGTGGGGTGGGGGGCTACGAGCAGTACTTC; CDR3 protein: CASSLGGVGGYEQYF
clone size: .; D gene: TRBD1; V gene: TRBV2; J gene: TRBJ1-2; CDR3 DNA: TGTGCCAGCAGGAGACAGGGGACGGTTGGCTACACCTTC; CDR3 protein: CASRRQGTVGYTF
clone size: .; D gene: TRBD1; V gene: TRBV9; J gene: TRBJ1-2; CDR3 DNA: TGTGCCAGCAGCGTAATAGACAGGGGAAAGGATGGCTACACCTTC; CDR3 protein: CASSVIDRGKDGYTF
clone size: .; D gene: .; V gene: TRBV19; J gene: TRBJ1-1; CDR3 DNA: TGTGCCAGTACCTCCGGGGGCACTGAAGCTTTCTTT; CDR3 protein: CASTSGGTEAFF
clone size: few; D gene: .; V gene: TRBV5-4; J gene: TRBJ1-5; CDR3 DNA: TGTGCCAGCAGTTCCAGGGGAAGCAATCAGCCCCAGCATTTT; CDR3 protein: CASSSRGSNQPQHF
clone size: .; D gene: TRBD1; V gene: TRBV10-2; J gene: TRBJ1-1; CDR3 DNA: TGCGCCAGCAGTGCCGGGACAGGGCCACACACTGAAGCTTTCTTT; CDR3 protein: CASSAGTGPHTEAFF
clone size: .; D gene: TRBD1; V gene: TRBV6-4; J gene: TRBJ2-7; CDR3 DNA: TGTGCCAGCAGTGGGATGACAGGGAGTGGATCCTACGAGCAGTACTTC; CDR3 protein: CASSGMTGSGSYEQYF
clone size: .; D gene: TRBD1; V gene: TRBV18; J gene: TRBJ1-2; CDR3 DNA: TGTGCCAGCTCACCACTCTTTCGGACGGACAGGGGAGGCTATGGCTACACCTTC; CDR3 protein: CASSPLFRTDRGGYGYTF
clone size: few; D gene: .; V gene: TRBV6-1; J gene: TRBJ1-1; CDR3 DNA: TGTGCCAGCATCCATGGGGGCAGGGGGAACACTGAAGCTTTCTTT; CDR3 protein: CASIHGGRGNTEAFF
clone size: .; D gene: .; V gene: TRBV6-1; J gene: TRBJ2-7; CDR3 DNA: TGTGCCAGCAGTGAAAGGGGGGGGAGCGAGCAGTACTTC; CDR3 protein: CASSERGGSEQYF
clone size: once; D gene: TRBD2; V gene: TRBV6-1; J gene: TRBJ2-5; CDR3 DNA: TGTGCCAGCCGCGGGGGGAGACAGGAGACCCAGTACTTC; CDR3 protein: CASRGGRQETQYF
clone size: .; D gene: TRBD1; V gene: TRBV7-9; J gene: TRBJ1-2; CDR3 DNA: TGTGCCAGCAGCCCCGGGACAGGGGTTTATGGCTACACCTTC; CDR3 protein: CASSPGTGVYGYTF
clone size: few; D gene: TRBD2; V gene: TRBV6-5; J gene: TRBJ2-7; CDR3 DNA: TGTGCCAGCAGTAGCGGGGGAGCGAACTACGAGCAGTACTTC; CDR3 protein: CASSSGGANYEQYF
clone size: .; D gene: TRBD2; V gene: TRBV7-9; J gene: TRBJ2-3; CDR3 DNA: TGTGCCAGCAGCTCGACTAGCGGGGGAACAGGTACGCAGTATTTT; CDR3 protein: CASSSTSGGTGTQYF
clone size: few; D gene: TRBD1; V gene: TRBV5-4; J gene: TRBJ1-2; CDR3 DNA: TGTGCCAGCAGCCCACGACAGGGTAGAAACTATGGCTACACCTTC; CDR3 protein: CASSPRQGRNYGYTF
clone size: few; D gene: TRBD2; V gene: TRBV7-8; J gene: TRBJ2-7; CDR3 DNA: TGTGCCAGCAGCTCCCGACGAACGACTAGCCCTTACTACGAGCAGTACTTC; CDR3 protein: CASSSRRTTSPYYEQYF
clone size: once; D gene: TRBD1; V gene: TRBV15; J gene: TRBJ1-6; CDR3 DNA: TGTGCCACCAGAGGAGAGACAGGGAGCTCCTATAATTCACCCCTCCACTTT; CDR3 protein: CATRGETGSSYNSPLHF
clone size: few; D gene: TRBD1; V gene: TRBV7-6; J gene: TRBJ1-6; CDR3 DNA: TGTGCCAGCAGCCTGACCCGGGACAGAAATTCACCCCTCCACTTT; CDR3 protein: CASSLTRDRNSPLHF
clone size: few; D gene: TRBD1; V gene: TRBV11-2; J gene: TRBJ2-7; CDR3 DNA: TGTGCCAGCAGTACCACCGGGACAGGGTTTTACGAGCAGTACTTC; CDR3 protein: CASSTTGTGFYEQYF
clone size: few; D gene: TRBD1; V gene: TRBV29-1; J gene: TRBJ1-2; CDR3 DNA: TGCAGCGGGCAGGGGGAAGGGGGCTACACCTTC; CDR3 protein: CSGQGEGGYTF
clone size: few; D gene: .; V gene: TRBV19; J gene: TRBJ2-3; CDR3 DNA: TGTGCCAGTAGTGGCCGGACGGGAAAAAGCACAGATACGCAGTATTTT; CDR3 protein: CASSGRTGKSTDTQYF
clone size: .; D gene: .; V gene: TRBV6-1; J gene: TRBJ2-7; CDR3 DNA: TGTGCCAGCAGTGAAGTTGGGGGGAGCTACTACGAGCAGTACTTC; CDR3 protein: CASSEVGGSYYEQYF